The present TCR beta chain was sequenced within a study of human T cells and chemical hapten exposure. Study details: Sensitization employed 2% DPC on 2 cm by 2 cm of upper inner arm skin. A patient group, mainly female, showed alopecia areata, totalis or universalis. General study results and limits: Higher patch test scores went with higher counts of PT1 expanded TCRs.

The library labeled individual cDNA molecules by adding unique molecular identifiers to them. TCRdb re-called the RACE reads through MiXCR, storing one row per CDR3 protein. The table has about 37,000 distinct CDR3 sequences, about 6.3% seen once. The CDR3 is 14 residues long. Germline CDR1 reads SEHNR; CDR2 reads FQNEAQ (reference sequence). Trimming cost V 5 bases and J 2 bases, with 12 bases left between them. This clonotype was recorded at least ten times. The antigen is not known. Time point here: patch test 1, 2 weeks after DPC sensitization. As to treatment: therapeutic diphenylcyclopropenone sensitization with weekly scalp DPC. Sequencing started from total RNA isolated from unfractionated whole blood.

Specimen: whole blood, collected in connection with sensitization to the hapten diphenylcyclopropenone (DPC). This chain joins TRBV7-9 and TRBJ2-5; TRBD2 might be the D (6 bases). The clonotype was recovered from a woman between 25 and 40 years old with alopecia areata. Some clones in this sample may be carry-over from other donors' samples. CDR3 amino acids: CASSLRDSQETQYF. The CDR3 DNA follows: TGTGCCAGCAGCCTCCGGGACTCTCAAGAGACCCAGTACTTC.